These 30 T cell receptor beta chains came from one sample sequenced in a study of blood T cell repertoires in COVID-19. Using immunoSEQ multiplex PCR, the repertoire was profiled, and TCRdb retains in-frame clones only, with some absent. The table shows about 200,000 clones, with 88% occurring only once. Sample: peripheral blood. The receptors were sampled from a man younger than 35 with active or convalescent COVID-19.

DNA of the CDR3: TGCAGCGTAGGGACAGGGAGTAATGAAAAACTGTTTTTT. Translation: CSVGTGSNEKLFF. The chain links TRBV29-1 to TRBJ1-4; TRBD1 agrees at 9 bases. Germline V gives CDR1 SQVTM, CDR2 ANQGSEA. Trimming at V came to 6 bases and at J to 4 bases, leaving 3 bases not matched to a gene. The CDR3 sequence is 13 residues long.

The V gene is TRBV14, the J gene TRBJ2-5, with TRBD1 identical over 7 bases. Germline V gene data show CDR1 as SGHDN and CDR2 as FVKESK. The V segment lost 4 bases and the J segment 5 bases; nucleotides outside the gene matches: 7. This CDR3 is built from 14 residues. Here the CDR3 reads CASSPLGGGETQYF. CDR3 sequence (DNA): TGTGCCAGCAGCCCCCTAGGGGGCGGGGAGACCCAGTACTTC.

A word on this clone: Germline is not matched at one junction end, which may reflect a read error. V usage is TRBV6-1 and J usage is TRBJ2-3; D is perhaps TRBD1 (6 bases). This CDR3 has 13 residues. The V gene's germline CDR1 is MNHNS and CDR2 SASEGT. CDR3 sequence: CASREEGGDTQYF. The CDR3 coding sequence is TGTGCCAGCAGGGAAGAAGGGGGAGATACGCAGTATTTT.

V and J are TRBV27 and TRBJ1-1; TRBD1 matches at 8 bases. J lost 7 bases, V lost 6 bases, and 10 bases had no gene match. The CDR3 is 14 residues long. CDR1 MNHEY and CDR2 SMNVEV come from the germline V gene (reference sequence). Here the CDR3 DNA reads TGTGCCAGCAGCTCCCAGGGGGCGGATTATGAAGCTTTCTTT. Its protein product is CASSSQGADYEAFF.

The V call is TRBV28, the J call TRBJ1-2, with 8 bases aligning to TRBD1. CDR1 MDHEN and CDR2 SYDVKM come from the germline V gene. After removal of 6 bases from V and 7 bases from J, the junction contained 10 bases not matched to a gene. The CDR3 runs to 14 residues. The CDR3 loop is CASRRDRGSSGYTF. In DNA, the CDR3 is TGTGCCAGCAGACGTGACAGGGGCTCCTCTGGCTACACCTTC.

The chain employs TRBV5-1 and TRBJ2-3, with 11 positions matching TRBD2. The V segment lost 6 bases and the J segment 2 bases; nucleotides outside the gene matches: 11. The CDR3 is made up of 17 amino acids. The V gene's germline CDR1 is SGHRS and CDR2 YFSETQ. The CDR3 sequence: CASTTRLAGNHTDTQYF. DNA for the CDR3: TGCGCCAGCACCACGAGACTAGCGGGAAACCACACAGATACGCAGTATTTT.

J is TRBJ1-6 and V is TRBV19, with D maybe TRBD1 (6 bases). Germline-derived CDR1 and CDR2 are LNHDA and SQIVND (reference sequence). V lost 6 bases and J 9 bases, leaving 15 bases between the germline ends. This CDR3 spans 14 amino acids. CDR3 DNA: TGTGCCAGTAGGAAGGGGGGGGACGGTTCACCCCTCCACTTT. It codes for CASRKGGDGSPLHF.

The J gene is TRBJ2-1, the V gene TRBV11-3, with 7 bases identical to TRBD2. J lost 8 bases, V lost 1 base, and 5 bases had no gene match. There are 14 residues in the CDR3. The germline gives CDR1 SGHNT, CDR2 YENEEA. The CDR3 reads CASSLAAGVDEQFF. CDR3 sequence (DNA): TGTGCCAGCAGCTTAGCTGCGGGAGTAGATGAGCAGTTCTTC.

The rearrangement uses TRBV6-5 and TRBJ2-7; TRBD1 aligns across 7 bases. J was trimmed by 3 bases and V by 6 bases; bases with no gene match: 5. The CDR3 spans 13 residues. Germline CDR1 and CDR2: MNHEY and SVGAGI. CDR3 DNA: TGTGCCAGCAGAACGACAGGGAACTACGAGCAGTACTTC. Residues: CASRTTGNYEQYF.

The chain employs TRBV6-6 and TRBJ1-3, with D uncertain. The CDR3 totals 14 residues. V lost 6 bases to trimming and J lost 2 bases, with 11 bases between them. Germline CDR1 and CDR2: MNHNY and SVGAGI (reference sequence). CDR3 amino acids: CASRATRTGNTIYF. CDR3 nucleotides: TGTGCCAGCAGGGCGACACGGACTGGAAACACCATATATTTT.

V gene TRBV30 combines with J gene TRBJ1-1; D unclear. V was cut by 3 bases and J by 4 bases, with 12 bases left in between. There are 13 residues in the CDR3. CDR1 is GTSNPN and CDR2 is SVGIG in the germline V gene (reference sequence). The CDR3 bases are TGTGCCTGGAGCGTGGATCGCGGCACTGAAGCTTTCTTT. Its translation is CAWSVDRGTEAFF.

This clone has only one observation. The V gene is TRBV18, the J gene TRBJ1-2; 10 bases are a match to TRBD1. Germline V lookup: CDR1 KGHSH, CDR2 LQKENI. The CDR3 loop spans 14 amino acids. V lost 5 bases to trimming and J lost 8 bases; unmatched junction nucleotides: 8. This CDR3 reads CASSETGGVQGYTF. DNA for the CDR3: TGTGCCAGCTCAGAGACAGGGGGCGTTCAGGGCTACACCTTC.

The J gene is TRBJ2-5, the V gene TRBV30; 15 positions agree with TRBD2. The CDR3 contains 14 residues. The germline V gene has CDR1 GTSNPN and CDR2 SVGIG (reference sequence). V lost 5 bases and J lost 5; bases outside the gene matches: 3. CDR3 bases: TGTGCCTGGTCCGGACTAGCGGGAGGGGAGACCCAGTACTTC. Its protein is CAWSGLAGGETQYF.

This clone was found once. J is TRBJ1-6 and V is TRBV6-5, with TRBD1 identical over 9 bases. In germline, CDR1 is MNHEY, CDR2 SVGAGI. The length of the CDR3 is 16 residues. V lost 2 bases, J lost 7 bases, and 6 bases stayed unmatched. The CDR3 nucleotides are TGTGCCAGCAGTTACGATAGACAGGGGGGCAATTCACCCCTCCACTTT. It yields the protein CASSYDRQGGNSPLHF.

The rearrangement links TRBV6-5 to TRBJ2-7, with D tentatively TRBD1 (6 bases). The CDR3 has 13 amino acids. Trimming cost V 6 bases and J 7 bases, with 16 bases left between them. The V gene's germline CDR1 is MNHEY and CDR2 SVGAGI. DNA for the CDR3: TGTGCCAGCAGGGCTACAGGGTTCTATGAGCAGTACTTC. It is translated as CASRATGFYEQYF.

This clone has a single count. J is TRBJ1-1 and V is TRBV18; weak D call: TRBD1 (6 bases). The CDR3 is 14 residues long. The V gene lost 3 bases and the J gene lost 3 bases, with 11 bases spanning the gap. Germline CDR1 KGHSH, CDR2 LQKENI. The DNA for the CDR3 is TGTGCCAGCTCACCTACAGGGTTATACACTGAAGCTTTCTTT. Protein: CASSPTGLYTEAFF.

Of note for this clone: At one boundary the junction diverges from the germline segment, which might be a read error. The rearrangement joins TRBV4-2 to TRBJ1-5, with TRBD1 identical over 10 bases. This CDR3 has 16 residues. Germline V gene sequence: CDR1 LGHNA, CDR2 YNFKEQ. The chain's CDR3 is CASSQGTGENNQPQHF. The CDR3 coding sequence is TGTGCCAGCAGTCAAGGGACAGGGGAAAACAATCAGCCCCAGCATTTT.

The count of this clone is one. The CDR3 bases are TGTGCCAGCAGGGGGACTCCAAAAACAGGTCTCGGCTACACCTTC. It encodes CASRGTPKTGLGYTF. This rearrangement joins TRBV27 to TRBJ1-2; tentatively, D is TRBD1 (5 bases). V was cut by 6 bases and J by 8 bases, with 22 bases left in between. Looked up from germline, CDR1 is MNHEY and CDR2 is SMNVEV (reference sequence). The CDR3 runs 15 residues.

The gene calls are TRBV27 and TRBJ1-5; TRBD1 matches at 7 bases. The CDR3 is made up of 14 amino acids. Per the germline V gene, CDR1 is MNHEY and CDR2 is SMNVEV (reference sequence). The trim removed 5 bases at V and 5 bases at J, leaving 6 bases unmatched. CDR3 DNA sequence: TGTGCCAGCAGTCGTTTACAGGGGCATCAGCCCCAGCATTTT. Residues: CASSRLQGHQPQHF.

The V and J genes are TRBV12-5 and TRBJ2-2; 10 bases align to TRBD2. V was pared by 0 bases and J by 1 base, with 11 bases of the junction left unmatched. The CDR3 has 20 residues. CDR1 and CDR2 from the germline V gene are LGHNT and FRNRAP. The CDR3 sequence: CASGLVLAGNLLMNTGELFF. CDR3 in DNA: TGTGCTAGTGGTTTGGTACTAGCGGGGAATCTGCTGATGAACACCGGGGAGCTGTTTTTT.

As concerns this clone: Other nucleotide sequences from this sample produce the same CDR3. The gene calls are TRBV9 and TRBJ1-1; D perhaps matches TRBD1 (5 bases). V lost 1 base, J lost 4 bases, and 8 bases lay in between. This CDR3 is built from 13 residues. CDR1 is SGDLS, CDR2 YYNGEE, per germline. In DNA form, the CDR3 reads TGTGCCAGCAGCGTACAGGGAGGCACTGAAGCTTTCTTT. It codes for CASSVQGGTEAFF.

The J gene is TRBJ1-3, the V gene TRBV7-2; tentatively, D is TRBD1 (5 bases). Germline V gene data show CDR1 as SGHTA and CDR2 as FQGNSA. The V gene lost 1 base and the J gene lost 0 bases, with 7 bases spanning the gap. The CDR3 has 15 residues. CDR3 sequence reads: CASSLDRSSGNTIYF. The CDR3 nucleotides are TGTGCCAGCAGCTTAGACAGGAGCTCTGGAAACACCATATATTTT.

The chain uses TRBV18 and TRBJ1-1; D unresolved. Between the trimmed V and J ends, which lost 5 bases and 1 base, there was a span of 8 bases. The CDR3 spans 13 residues. The germline V gene has CDR1 KGHSH and CDR2 LQKENI. The CDR3 DNA follows: TGTGCCAGCTCAACAGACCCGAACACTGAAGCTTTCTTT. It encodes CASSTDPNTEAFF.

In DNA form, the CDR3 reads TGTGCCAGCAGCTTATGGACAGGCCTGAACTATGGCTACACCTTC. Residues: CASSLWTGLNYGYTF. This chain joins TRBV5-4 and TRBJ1-2, with 7 bases identical to TRBD1. Germline V gene data show CDR1 as SGHNT and CDR2 as YYREEE (reference sequence). Trimming removed 2 bases from V and 2 bases from J; junction bases left unmatched: 6. This CDR3 contains 15 residues.

The CDR3 DNA is TGTGCCAGCAGCTTAGGGCGCACAGATACGCAGTATTTT. This codes for CASSLGRTDTQYF. The rearrangement joins TRBV7-8 to TRBJ2-3; D remains unclear. V shed 1 base and J shed 1 base, with 3 bases lying between them. The CDR3 is 13 residues long. The germline V gene has CDR1 SGHVS and CDR2 FQNEAQ.

This clone appeared a single time. The chain recombines TRBV12-3 or TRBV12-4 with TRBJ1-2, with D unclear. The CDR3 length is 13 residues. Trimming took off 8 bases at V and 1 base at J, with 11 bases between the two ends. The CDR3 loop reads CASGLLLNYGYTF. CDR3 DNA: TGTGCCAGCGGCCTGCTCCTTAACTATGGCTACACCTTC.

The gene calls are TRBV5-1 and TRBJ1-2; no reliable D call. Germline CDR1 SGHRS, CDR2 YFSETQ. Trimming left V 4 bases short and J 3 bases short, with 16 bases between. This CDR3 contains 15 residues. As DNA, the CDR3 is TGCGCCAGCAGCCGATTTGATCAGGAAGACTATGGCTACACCTTC. It codes for CASSRFDQEDYGYTF. The entire variable domain, with the rest obtained from reference TRBV5-1 and TRBJ1-2, is as follows: KAGVTQTPRYLIKTRGQQVTLSCSPISGHRSVSWYQQTPGQGLQFLFEYFSETQRNKGNFPGRFSGRQFSNSRSEMNVSTLELGDSALYLCASSRFDQEDYGYTFGSGTRLTVV.

The chain is built from TRBV18 and TRBJ2-2; no firm D call. The CDR3 is 13 amino acids. Germline loops: CDR1 KGHSH, CDR2 LQKENI. The V and J ends lost 6 bases and 7 bases respectively, with 12 bases between them. DNA of the CDR3: TGTGCCAGCTCCCTCACTTCCATCGGGGAGCTGTTTTTT. Translation: CASSLTSIGELFF.

The V call is TRBV6-5, the J call TRBJ2-1; 8 bases agree with TRBD2. The CDR3 is 12 amino acids. Trimming took 6 bases from V and 6 from J; bases not matched to a gene: 1. CDR1 and CDR2 (germline): MNHEY, SVGAGI. In DNA, the CDR3 is TGTGCCAGCAGACTAGCGGCCAATGAGCAGTTCTTC. Protein sequence: CASRLAANEQFF.

The gene calls are TRBV7-8 and TRBJ1-2, with a possible D match to TRBD1 (5 bases). The CDR3 is 13 amino acids. The germline V gene encodes CDR1 SGHVS and CDR2 FQNEAQ. V dropped 5 bases and J dropped 4 bases, with 11 bases sitting between them. The CDR3 DNA reads as TGTGCCAGCAGCCCGGGGGGGGGCTATGGCTACACCTTC. This encodes CASSPGGGYGYTF.